The clone carrying this TCR beta chain showed up just once. The antigen is not known. A much larger clone is a single base away; this may be a read error. The sample belongs to a study of glioma-infiltrating T cells. Study-wide results and caveats: Only very few CDR3 sequences appeared in both tissue and blood. Tissue-blood divergence was below expectation in non-neoplastic patients, above in gliomas.

This CDR3 is built from 13 residues. Per the germline V gene, CDR1 is SGHAT and CDR2 is FQNNGV. The iRepertoire nested amplicon-rescue multiplex PCR amplified TCR alpha and beta CDR3s from RNA. TCRdb itself ran the multiplex PCR reads through MiXCR, one entry per CDR3 protein. Of some 190,000 distinct CDR3 sequences listed, 30% to 40% are singletons. The chain recombines TRBV11-2 with TRBJ2-7, with 11 bases lining up with TRBD1. The clonotype comes from a human donor with low-grade glioma or glioblastoma, undergoing nonglioma brain surgery, or in good health (not recorded which). Source material: glioma tissue, nonneoplastic brain tissue, or PBMCs (not recorded which). CDR3 DNA sequence: TGTGCCGGCAGCCCGGGGACAGGGGGCGAGCAGTACTTC. It translates to CAGSPGTGGEQYF. Based on the CDR3 plus reference TRBV11-2 and TRBJ2-7, the full variable domain is EAGVAQSPRYKIIEKRQSVAFWCNPISGHATLYWYQQILGQGPKLLIQFQNNGVVDDSQLPKDRFSAERLKGVDSTLKIQPAKLEDSAVYLCAGSPGTGGEQYFGPGTRLTVT.